This TCR beta chain was obtained from a study of blood T cells in healthy people across ages. Through a sample-barcoded 5' primer and a J-beta primer mix, a second PCR was run for about 6 to 11 cycles. All cDNA molecules were each tagged by a template-switch adaptor with 12 random nucleotides. All samples gave at least 3 million CDR3-containing paired-end reads. TCRdb itself ran the 5' RACE reads through MiXCR, one entry per CDR3 protein. Of 1.5 million to 2 million distinct CDR3 sequences listed, roughly 43% are singletons. Per the germline V gene, CDR1 is KGHDR and CDR2 is SFDVKD. The CDR3 runs to 14 residues. For this clonotype: A much larger clone sits a single nucleotide away, making a read error possible.

This clonotype was obtained from a human donor in good health. J is TRBJ2-1 and V is TRBV24-1; D possibly corresponds to TRBD2 (6 bases). The specimen was blood. The CDR3 sequence: CATSDLGGDNERFF. The CDR3 DNA sequence: TGTGCCACCAGTGATTTGGGCGGGGATAATGAGCGGTTCTTC.